These T cell receptor beta chains were read from a single sample in a study of early T cells in non-severe SARS-CoV-2 infection. TCRdb reprocessed the 5' RACE reads via MiXCR and lists one record per CDR3 protein. The profile shows 80,000 to 95,000 distinct CDR3 sequences, roughly 17% of them singletons. This specimen consisted of whole blood, obtained at baseline. Receptor source: an adult who was a healthcare worker with PCR-confirmed SARS-CoV-2 infection or an uninfected control (not recorded which). Both conserved end residues are part of each CDR3. The D gene is left open where the match is weak. Where a row states a size, it is once, few, many or the class of an expanded clone; other rows omit it.

V	J	size	D	CDR3	DNA
TRBV12-3/TRBV12-4	TRBJ2-5	many	TRBD2	CASSQTAGGLLETQYF	TGTGCCAGCAGTCAGACAGCGGGAGGTCTTTTGGAGACCCAGTACTTC
TRBV7-2	TRBJ1-1	few	NA	CASSLEEVEAFF	TGTGCCAGCAGCTTAGAAGAGGTTGAAGCTTTCTTT
TRBV20-1	TRBJ2-4	NA	TRBD1	CSAPMTGLGIQYF	TGCAGTGCCCCTATGACAGGGTTGGGCATTCAGTACTTC
TRBV12-3/TRBV12-4	TRBJ2-1	many	NA	CASSLRWDEQFF	TGTGCCAGCAGTTTAAGGTGGGATGAGCAGTTCTTC
TRBV20-1	TRBJ2-7	few	NA	CSAPDSSGYEQYF	TGCAGTGCTCCTGACAGTTCGGGCTACGAGCAGTACTTC
TRBV28	TRBJ1-2	NA	NA	CASRRYRDWGGYTF	TGTGCCAGCAGAAGATACCGGGACTGGGGAGGCTACACCTTC
TRBV12-5	TRBJ2-2	few	NA	CASGLNGFSGELFF	TGTGCTAGTGGCCTAAATGGTTTCTCCGGGGAGCTGTTTTTT
TRBV12-3/TRBV12-4	TRBJ2-1	few	NA	CASSPAATSDEQFF	TGTGCCAGCAGCCCCGCTGCAACAAGCGATGAGCAGTTCTTC
TRBV18	TRBJ2-3	NA	NA	CASSPVFWRDRPTDTQYF	NA
TRBV12-3/TRBV12-4	TRBJ2-7	NA	TRBD2	CASSLKRGSYEQYF	TGTGCCAGCAGTTTGAAGCGGGGGAGCTACGAGCAGTACTTC
TRBV4-3	TRBJ2-3	NA	NA	CASSQSSGAVDTQYF	TGCGCCAGCAGCCAATCATCGGGAGCGGTAGATACGCAGTATTTT
TRBV7-2	TRBJ2-1	few	TRBD2	CASSLVAGGLGEQFF	TGTGCCAGCAGCTTAGTAGCGGGAGGTTTGGGAGAGCAGTTCTTC
TRBV12-3/TRBV12-4	TRBJ2-7	few	NA	CASSSEGPSYEQYF	TGTGCCAGCAGTTCCGAAGGTCCGTCCTACGAGCAGTACTTC
TRBV2	TRBJ2-7	few	NA	CASSVRQKYEQYF	TGTGCCAGCAGCGTGAGACAGAAATACGAGCAGTACTTC
TRBV7-9	TRBJ2-5	few	NA	CASRSLEQQETQYF	TGTGCCAGCAGGTCCTTGGAACAGCAAGAGACCCAGTACTTC
TRBV4-3	TRBJ2-3	NA	TRBD2	CASSQIGSGSDLGTDTQYF	TGCGCCAGCAGCCAAATCGGTAGCGGGAGTGATCTTGGCACAGATACGCAGTATTTT
TRBV12-3/TRBV12-4	TRBJ2-1	NA	NA	CASSLARQGDHNEQFF	TGTGCCAGCAGTTTAGCGAGGCAAGGAGATCACAATGAGCAGTTCTTC
TRBV12-3/TRBV12-4	TRBJ2-2	many	NA	CASSSRGWTGELFF	TGTGCCAGCAGTTCCCGCGGGTGGACCGGGGAGCTGTTTTTT
TRBV6-1	TRBJ2-3	NA	TRBD1	CASGTATDTQYF	TGTGCCAGCGGGACAGCAACAGATACGCAGTATTTC
TRBV28	TRBJ2-5	few	NA	CASKVSGGRQETQYF	TGTGCCAGCAAAGTTTCAGGCGGGCGTCAAGAGACCCAGTACTTC
TRBV12-3/TRBV12-4	TRBJ1-6	NA	NA	CASSSAAPYNSPHHF	TGTGCCAGCAGTTCAGCGGCGCCCTACAATTCACCCCACCACTTT
TRBV5-8	TRBJ2-7	few	NA	CASSLDSSSF	TGTGCCAGCAGCTTGGACAGTAGTTCCTTC
TRBV11-2	TRBJ1-1	many	NA	CASSSTAQGTEAFF	TGTGCCAGCAGCTCCACCGCACAGGGAACTGAAGCTTTCTTT
TRBV5-8	TRBJ1-2	NA	NA	CASSLESVDYGYTF	TGTGCCAGCAGCTTGGAATCGGTGGACTATGGCTACACCTTC
TRBV20-1	TRBJ2-3	NA	TRBD2	CSARLSGGGSTDTQYF	TGCAGTGCCCGCCTCTCGGGAGGCGGATCCACAGATACGCAGTATTTT
TRBV10-3	TRBJ2-7	many	NA	CAISDTTADEQYF	TGTGCCATCAGTGATACCACCGCGGACGAGCAGTACTTC
TRBV20-1	TRBJ2-1	few	NA	CSAKEGTLINEQFF	TGCAGTGCTAAAGAGGGGACCCTAATCAATGAGCAGTTCTTC
TRBV20-1	TRBJ2-7	few	NA	CSASLGPNEQYF	TGCAGTGCTAGTCTAGGACCGAACGAGCAGTACTTC
TRBV4-3	TRBJ2-2	few	TRBD2	CASSQEIAGSTGELFF	TGCGCCAGCAGCCAGGAAATAGCGGGATCCACCGGGGAGCTGTTTTTT
TRBV27	TRBJ2-7	NA	NA	CASSPGSESSYEQYF	TGTGCCAGCAGCCCCGGGAGCGAGAGCTCCTACGAGCAGTACTTC
TRBV28	TRBJ2-3	many	TRBD2	CASSLGLAGGPTDTQYF	TGTGCCAGCAGTTTGGGACTAGCGGGAGGGCCCACAGATACGCAGTATTTT
TRBV29-1	TRBJ2-3	few	NA	CSVRSWTGTDTQYF	TGCAGCGTCCGAAGTTGGACGGGCACAGATACGCAGTATTTT
TRBV27	TRBJ2-4	NA	TRBD1	CASATGTDLAKNIQYF	TGTGCCAGTGCTACCGGGACAGACTTAGCCAAAAACATTCAGTACTTC